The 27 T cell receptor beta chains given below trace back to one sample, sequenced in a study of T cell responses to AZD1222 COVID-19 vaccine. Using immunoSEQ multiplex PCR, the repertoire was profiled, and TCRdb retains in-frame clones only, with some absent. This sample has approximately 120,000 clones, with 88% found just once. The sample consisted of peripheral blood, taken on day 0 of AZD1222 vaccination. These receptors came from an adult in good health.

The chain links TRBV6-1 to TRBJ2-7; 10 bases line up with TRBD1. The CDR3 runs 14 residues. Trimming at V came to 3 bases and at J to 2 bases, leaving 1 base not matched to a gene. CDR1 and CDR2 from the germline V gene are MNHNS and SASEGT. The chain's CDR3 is CASSEGQGTYEQYF. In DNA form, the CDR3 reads TGTGCCAGCAGTGAGGGACAGGGGACCTACGAGCAGTACTTC.

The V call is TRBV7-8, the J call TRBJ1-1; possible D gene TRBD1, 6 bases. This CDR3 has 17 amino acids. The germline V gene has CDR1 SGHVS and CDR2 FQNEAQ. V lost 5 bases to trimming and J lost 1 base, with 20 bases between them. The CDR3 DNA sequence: TGTGCCAGCAGCCCCAAACGACAGGTCCGGGCGAACACTGAAGCTTTCTTT. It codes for CASSPKRQVRANTEAFF.

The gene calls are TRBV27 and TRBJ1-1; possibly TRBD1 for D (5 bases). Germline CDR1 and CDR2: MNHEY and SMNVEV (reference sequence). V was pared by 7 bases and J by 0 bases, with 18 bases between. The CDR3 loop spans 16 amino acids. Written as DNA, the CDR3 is TGTGCCAGCAAACTATCCCCCGGGGGTCTGAACACTGAAGCTTTCTTT. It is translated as CASKLSPGGLNTEAFF.

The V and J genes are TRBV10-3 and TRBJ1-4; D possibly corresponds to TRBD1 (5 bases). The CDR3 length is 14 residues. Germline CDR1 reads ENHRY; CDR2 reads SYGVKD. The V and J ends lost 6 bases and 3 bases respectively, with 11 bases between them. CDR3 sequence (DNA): TGTGCCATCAGGGAGACAGACTCTAATGAAAAACTGTTTTTT. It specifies CAIRETDSNEKLFF.

CDR3 amino acids: CASSPQVYSYNEQFF. As DNA, the CDR3 is TGTGCCAGCAGTCCACAGGTTTACTCCTACAATGAGCAGTTCTTC. The rearrangement joins TRBV21-1 to TRBJ2-1; TRBD1, the table's D call, was not compared with the DNA. TRBV21-1 is given as a pseudogene. The CDR3 has 15 amino acids.

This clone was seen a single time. In DNA form, the CDR3 reads TGTGCCAGCAGCCATGGGCTGAACACTGAAGCTTTCTTT. It codes for CASSHGLNTEAFF. The rearrangement joins TRBV12-3 or TRBV12-4 to TRBJ1-1, with unresolved D. The CDR3 loop spans 13 amino acids. V dropped 6 bases and J dropped 0 bases, with 8 bases sitting between them.

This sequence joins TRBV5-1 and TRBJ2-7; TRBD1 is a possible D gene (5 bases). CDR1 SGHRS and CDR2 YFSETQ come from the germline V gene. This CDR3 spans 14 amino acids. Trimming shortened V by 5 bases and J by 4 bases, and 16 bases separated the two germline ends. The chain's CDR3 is CASRAGQGSYEQYF. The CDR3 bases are TGCGCCAGCAGAGCCGGGCAGGGATCTTACGAGCAGTACTTC.

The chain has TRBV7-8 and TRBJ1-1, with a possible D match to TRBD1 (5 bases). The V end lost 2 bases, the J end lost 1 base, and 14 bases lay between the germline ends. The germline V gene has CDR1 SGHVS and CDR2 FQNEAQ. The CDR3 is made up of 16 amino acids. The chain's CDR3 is CASSLPLGTANTEAFF. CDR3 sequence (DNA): TGTGCCAGCAGCTTACCCCTGGGGACGGCGAACACTGAAGCTTTCTTT.

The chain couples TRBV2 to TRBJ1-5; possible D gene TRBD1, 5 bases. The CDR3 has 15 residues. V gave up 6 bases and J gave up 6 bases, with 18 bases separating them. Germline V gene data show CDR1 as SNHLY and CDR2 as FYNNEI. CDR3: CASRRDVGMGQPQHF. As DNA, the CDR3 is TGTGCCAGCAGACGGGACGTAGGGATGGGTCAGCCCCAGCATTTT.

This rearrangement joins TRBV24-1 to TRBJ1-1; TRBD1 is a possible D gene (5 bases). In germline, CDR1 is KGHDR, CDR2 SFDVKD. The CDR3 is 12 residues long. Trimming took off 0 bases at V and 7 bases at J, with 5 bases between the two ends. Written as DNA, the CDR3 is TGTGCCACCAGTGATTTGGGGGGTGAAGCTTTCTTT. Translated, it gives CATSDLGGEAFF.

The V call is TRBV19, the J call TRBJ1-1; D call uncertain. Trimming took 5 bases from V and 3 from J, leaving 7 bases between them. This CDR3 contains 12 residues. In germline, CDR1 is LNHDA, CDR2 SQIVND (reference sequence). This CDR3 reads CASSRWDTEAFF. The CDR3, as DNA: TGTGCCAGTAGTCGGTGGGACACTGAAGCTTTCTTT.

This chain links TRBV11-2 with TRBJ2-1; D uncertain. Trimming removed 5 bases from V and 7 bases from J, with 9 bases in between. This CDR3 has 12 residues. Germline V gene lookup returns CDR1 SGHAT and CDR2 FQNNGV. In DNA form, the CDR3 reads TGTGCCAGCAGCCCCCAATTTAATGAGCAGTTCTTC. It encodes CASSPQFNEQFF.

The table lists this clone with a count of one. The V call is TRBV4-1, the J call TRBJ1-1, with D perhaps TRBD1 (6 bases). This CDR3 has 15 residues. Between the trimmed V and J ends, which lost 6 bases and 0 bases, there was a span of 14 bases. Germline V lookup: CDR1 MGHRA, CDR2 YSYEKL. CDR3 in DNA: TGCGCCAGCAGGTCCCCAGGGGTGGTGAACACTGAAGCTTTCTTT. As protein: CASRSPGVVNTEAFF.

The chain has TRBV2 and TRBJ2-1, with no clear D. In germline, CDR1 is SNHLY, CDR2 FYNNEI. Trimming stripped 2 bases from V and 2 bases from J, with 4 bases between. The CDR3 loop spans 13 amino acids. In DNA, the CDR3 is TGTGCCAGCAGTGAAATTGCCTACAATGAGCAGTTCTTC. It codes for CASSEIAYNEQFF.

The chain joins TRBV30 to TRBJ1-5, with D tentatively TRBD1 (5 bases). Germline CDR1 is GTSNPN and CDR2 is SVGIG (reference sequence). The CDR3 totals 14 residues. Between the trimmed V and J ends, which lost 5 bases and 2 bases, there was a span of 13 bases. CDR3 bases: TGTGCCTGGGCGGGGGGGGATGGCAATCAGCCCCAGCATTTT. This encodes CAWAGGDGNQPQHF.

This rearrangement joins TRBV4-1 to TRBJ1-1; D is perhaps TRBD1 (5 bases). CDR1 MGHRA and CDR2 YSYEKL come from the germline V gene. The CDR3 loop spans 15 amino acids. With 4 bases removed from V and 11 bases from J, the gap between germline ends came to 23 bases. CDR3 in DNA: TGCGCCAGCAGCCTGATAGAGTCCCGGGGACCGGGGGCTTTCTTT. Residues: CASSLIESRGPGAFF.

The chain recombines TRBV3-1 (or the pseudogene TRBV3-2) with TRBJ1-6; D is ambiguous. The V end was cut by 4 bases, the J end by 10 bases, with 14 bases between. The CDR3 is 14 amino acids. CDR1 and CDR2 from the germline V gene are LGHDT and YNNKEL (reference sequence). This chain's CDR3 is CASSPGFFGSPLHF. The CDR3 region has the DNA TGTGCCAGCAGCCCGGGGTTTTTCGGATCACCCCTCCACTTT.

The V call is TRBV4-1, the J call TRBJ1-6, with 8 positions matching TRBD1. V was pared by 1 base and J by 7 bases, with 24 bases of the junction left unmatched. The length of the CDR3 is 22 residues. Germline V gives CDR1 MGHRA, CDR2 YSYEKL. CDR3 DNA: TGCGCCAGCAGCCAAGTCGATCGGGTCCCACCCCGCTTGACAGGGGCCAATTCACCCCTCCACTTT. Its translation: CASSQVDRVPPRLTGANSPLHF.

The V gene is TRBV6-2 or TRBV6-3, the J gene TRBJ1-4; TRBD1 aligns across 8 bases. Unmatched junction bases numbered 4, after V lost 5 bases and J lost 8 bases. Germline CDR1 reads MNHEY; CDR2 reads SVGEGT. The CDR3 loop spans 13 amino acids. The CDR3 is CASSRGQGEKLFF. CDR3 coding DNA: TGTGCCAGCAGTCGCGGACAGGGCGAAAAACTGTTTTTT.

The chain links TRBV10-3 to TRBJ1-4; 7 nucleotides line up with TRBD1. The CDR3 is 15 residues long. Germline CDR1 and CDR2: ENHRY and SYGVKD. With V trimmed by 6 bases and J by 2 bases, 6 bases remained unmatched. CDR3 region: CAIRSGGATNEKLFF. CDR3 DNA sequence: TGTGCCATCAGATCAGGGGGGGCGACTAATGAAAAACTGTTTTTT.

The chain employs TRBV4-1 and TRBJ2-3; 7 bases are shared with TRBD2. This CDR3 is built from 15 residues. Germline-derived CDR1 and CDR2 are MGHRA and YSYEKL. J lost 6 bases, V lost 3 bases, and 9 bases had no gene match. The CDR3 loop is CASSQPLGAGDTQYF. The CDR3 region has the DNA TGCGCCAGCAGCCAGCCCCTCGGAGCGGGGGATACGCAGTATTTT.

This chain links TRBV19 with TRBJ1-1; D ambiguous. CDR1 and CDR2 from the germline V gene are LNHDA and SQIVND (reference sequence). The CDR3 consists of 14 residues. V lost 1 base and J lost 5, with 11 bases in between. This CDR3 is CASSIGRPGTEAFF. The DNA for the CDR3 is TGTGCCAGTAGTATAGGAAGACCGGGGACTGAAGCTTTCTTT.

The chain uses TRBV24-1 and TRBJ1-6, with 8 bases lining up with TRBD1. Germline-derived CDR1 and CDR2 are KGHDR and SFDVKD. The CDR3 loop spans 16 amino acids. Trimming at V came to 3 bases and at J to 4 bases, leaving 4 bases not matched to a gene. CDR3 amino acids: CATSDGTGGYNSPLHF. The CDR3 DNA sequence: TGTGCCACCAGTGATGGGACAGGAGGATATAATTCACCCCTCCACTTT.

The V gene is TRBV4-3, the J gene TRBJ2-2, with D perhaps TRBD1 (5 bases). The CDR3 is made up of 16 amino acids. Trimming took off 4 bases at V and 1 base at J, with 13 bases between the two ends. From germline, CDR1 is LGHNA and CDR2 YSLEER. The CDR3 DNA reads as TGCGCCAGCAGCCCCCGCCTAGGACAGAACACCGGGGAGCTGTTTTTT. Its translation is CASSPRLGQNTGELFF.

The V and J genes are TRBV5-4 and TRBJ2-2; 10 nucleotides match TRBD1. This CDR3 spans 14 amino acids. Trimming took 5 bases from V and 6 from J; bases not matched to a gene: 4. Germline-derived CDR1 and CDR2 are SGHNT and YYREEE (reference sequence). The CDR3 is CASRRDRGSGELFF. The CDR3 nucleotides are TGTGCCAGCAGGCGGGACAGGGGATCCGGGGAGCTGTTTTTT.

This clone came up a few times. The CDR3 nucleotides are TGTGCCAGCAGCAACCGGGACGGAACCTACGAGCAGTACTTC. Translated, it gives CASSNRDGTYEQYF. The chain links TRBV11-1 to TRBJ2-7, with D tentatively TRBD1 or TRBD2 (5 bases each). This CDR3 has 14 residues. The V and J ends lost 5 bases and 2 bases respectively, with 13 bases between them. Germline V gene sequence: CDR1 SGHAT, CDR2 FQDESV (reference sequence). Full variable domain (remainder filled in from reference TRBV11-1 and TRBJ2-7): EAEVAQSPRYKITEKSQAVAFWCDPISGHATLYWYRQILGQGPELLVQFQDESVVDDSQLPKDRFSAERLKGVDSTLKIQPAELGDSAMYLCASSNRDGTYEQYFGPGTRLTVT.

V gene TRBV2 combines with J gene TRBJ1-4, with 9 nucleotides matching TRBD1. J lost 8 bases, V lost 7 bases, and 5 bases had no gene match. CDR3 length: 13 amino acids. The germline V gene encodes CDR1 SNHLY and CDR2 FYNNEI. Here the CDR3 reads CASTPDRGEKLFF. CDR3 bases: TGTGCCAGCACCCCGGACAGGGGAGAAAAACTGTTTTTT.